These 20 T cell receptor beta chains originate from one sample sequenced in a study of yellow fever vaccine responses in identical twins (dated by TCRdb to 2016 to 2019). Receptor libraries were prepared by RT-PCR. TCRdb records Illumina HiSeq 2500 as the sequencer. TCRdb ran its own pipeline on the public reads, namely fastp trimming at Q25 and MiXCR clone calling, and kept in-frame beta chains. Entries that share a CDR3 protein sequence are merged under the most common genes and DNA. The sample table records about 17,000 distinct CDR3 sequences; less than 75% of these occur just once. The ten largest clones represent roughly 2% of the sample. Sequenced here: T cells from blood (PBMCs), unsorted or a sorted subset (not recorded which), sampled before or after yellow fever vaccination (not recorded which). The receptors come from a woman aged 18-35 years who received the yellow fever vaccine. Donor details come from another sample of the same person, matched by shared clones.

This clonotype occurred a few times. The chain is built from TRBV11-1 and TRBJ2-7, with 9 nucleotides matching TRBD1. In germline, CDR1 is SGHAT, CDR2 FQDESV (reference sequence). CDR3 size: 15 residues. Unmatched junction bases numbered 3, after V lost 1 base and J lost 2 bases. The CDR3 region has the DNA TGTGCCAGCAGCTTAGGGGACAGGGCACCCTACGAGCAGTACTTC. Its translation is CASSLGDRAPYEQYF.

V usage is TRBV25-1 and J usage is TRBJ2-1; 7 nucleotides match TRBD2. CDR1 is MGHDK, CDR2 SYGVNS, per germline. This CDR3 has 13 residues. Trimming cost V 2 bases and J 12 bases; bases outside gene matches: 7. CDR3 nucleotides: TGTGCCAGCAGTGAAGGGCACCGCGGGGGGCAGTTCTTC. Residues: CASSEGHRGGQFF.

This clonotype was recorded a few times. The rearrangement links TRBV29-1 to TRBJ2-3; D remains unclear. Germline assignment: CDR1 SQVTM and CDR2 ANQGSEA. CDR3 length equals 15 residues. V lost 0 bases, J lost 6 bases, and 16 bases lay in between. The CDR3 sequence: CSVEDPSARYDTQYF. The CDR3 bases are TGCAGCGTTGAAGACCCCTCAGCACGTTATGATACGCAGTATTTT.

This clonotype is termed medium-sized. The J gene is TRBJ2-1, the V gene TRBV4-2, with 7 bases identical to TRBD1. Per germline, CDR1 LGHNA and CDR2 YNFKEQ. This CDR3 region has 18 residues. The ends lost 1 base at V and 5 bases at J; junction bases unmatched: 14. CDR3 in DNA: TGTGCCAGCAGCCAAGGGACAGGATCAACCCCTTCTAACAATGAGCAGTTCTTC. Protein: CASSQGTGSTPSNNEQFF.

The rearrangement joins TRBV20-1 to TRBJ2-7, with 10 bases matching TRBD2. The ends lost 1 base at V and 2 bases at J; junction bases unmatched: 2. This CDR3 spans 14 amino acids. Looked up from germline, CDR1 is DFQATT and CDR2 is SNEGSKA (reference sequence). CDR3 loop: CSARGAGGPYEQYF. For the CDR3, the DNA is TGCAGTGCTAGAGGAGCGGGAGGGCCCTACGAGCAGTACTTC.

This sequence joins TRBV2 and TRBJ2-4; the D gene is possibly TRBD1 (5 bases). V lost 4 bases, J lost 8 bases, and 9 bases lay in between. The CDR3 has 12 amino acids. From germline, CDR1 is SNHLY and CDR2 FYNNEI. CDR3 sequence (DNA): TGTGCCAGCAGTGTGACAGACTACATTCAGTACTTC. Translating gives CASSVTDYIQYF.

The chain carries TRBV2 and TRBJ2-3, with D unclear. V was cut by 4 bases and J by 6 bases, with 2 bases left in between. The CDR3 has 10 amino acids. The germline V gene encodes CDR1 SNHLY and CDR2 FYNNEI. In nucleotides, the CDR3 is TGTGCCAGCAGTGTTGATACGCAGTATTTT. It is translated as CASSVDTQYF.

In DNA form, the CDR3 reads TGTGCCAGCAGCCCACCTCCGGGATCCTCGGGTGAAGCTTTCTTT. It codes for CASSPPPGSSGEAFF. The V and J genes are TRBV7-2 and TRBJ1-1; D is unresolved. Trimming removed 5 bases from V and 7 bases from J, with 20 bases in between. Germline values: CDR1 SGHTA, CDR2 FQGNSA. This CDR3 comprises 15 residues.

This CDR3 reads CASSPPVGVHTDTQYF. The CDR3 region has the DNA TGTGCCAGCTCACCACCGGTTGGCGTACACACAGATACGCAGTATTTT. V gene TRBV18 combines with J gene TRBJ2-3, with D hard to call. The CDR3 consists of 16 residues. Trimming left V 0 bases short and J 2 bases short, with 12 bases between. Germline CDR1 reads KGHSH; CDR2 reads LQKENI. Complete variable domain (other parts from reference TRBV18 and TRBJ2-3): NAGVMQNPRHLVRRRGQEARLRCSPMKGHSHVYWYRQLPEEGLKFMVYLQKENIIDESGMPKERFSAEFPKEGPSILRIQQVVRGDSAAYFCASSPPVGVHTDTQYFGPGTRLTVL.

Written as DNA, the CDR3 is TGCAGCGTCCCCCTGCGGGAGGGCCATGGAACCCAGTACTTC. This gives the protein CSVPLREGHGTQYF. This chain joins TRBV29-1 and TRBJ2-5; the match to TRBD2 covers 9 bases. This CDR3 comprises 14 residues. Germline V gene data show CDR1 as SQVTM and CDR2 as ANQGSEA. Germline trimming cut 6 bases from V and 8 bases from J; bases unmatched to any gene: 13.

The CDR3 nucleotides read TGTGCCACCAGCAGAGTCGTGGAAGAGACCCAGTACTTC. Its protein is CATSRVVEETQYF. The V call is TRBV15, the J call TRBJ2-5, with D unclear. V lost 1 base to trimming and J lost 3 bases, with 6 bases between them. Germline V lookup: CDR1 LNHNV, CDR2 YYDKDF (reference sequence). This CDR3 spans 13 amino acids.

V usage is TRBV7-3 and J usage is TRBJ2-1; weak D call: TRBD1 (5 bases). The V and J ends lost 4 bases and 3 bases respectively, with 10 bases between them. The length of the CDR3 is 14 residues. CDR1 is SGHTA and CDR2 is FQGTGA in the germline V gene. The CDR3 spells CASSSSGYYNEQFF. DNA of the CDR3: TGTGCCAGCAGCTCGTCAGGGTACTACAATGAGCAGTTCTTC.

The CDR3 sequence: CSVGQGKGETQYF. The CDR3 DNA is TGCAGCGTTGGACAGGGGAAGGGAGAGACCCAGTACTTC. V usage is TRBV29-1 and J usage is TRBJ2-5; 8 nucleotides line up with TRBD1. The ends lost 4 bases at V and 4 bases at J; junction bases unmatched: 5. CDR3 length equals 13 residues. The V gene's germline CDR1 is SQVTM and CDR2 ANQGSEA.

This clonotype was seen only once. J is TRBJ2-1 and V is TRBV2; D is unresolved. V shed 4 bases and J shed 1 base, with 11 bases lying between them. The CDR3 runs to 15 residues. The V gene's germline CDR1 is SNHLY and CDR2 FYNNEI. The CDR3 reads CASSVLSGSYNEQFF. The CDR3 DNA follows: TGTGCCAGCAGTGTATTGTCTGGGTCCTACAATGAGCAGTTCTTC.

The chain is built from TRBV11-1 and TRBJ2-1, with D unclear. The CDR3 covers 11 residues. Germline V gene sequence: CDR1 SGHAT, CDR2 FQDESV (reference sequence). V lost 5 bases, J lost 7 bases, and 6 bases lay in between. The CDR3 DNA follows: TGTGCCAGCAGCCCTCAGAATGAGCAGTTCTTC. Translation: CASSPQNEQFF. The full variable domain, its missing parts supplied by reference TRBV11-1 and TRBJ2-1, is EAEVAQSPRYKITEKSQAVAFWCDPISGHATLYWYRQILGQGPELLVQFQDESVVDDSQLPKDRFSAERLKGVDSTLKIQPAELGDSAMYLCASSPQNEQFFGPGTRLTVL.

V and J are TRBV18 and TRBJ1-2, with unresolved D. The CDR3 sequence is 13 residues long. V lost 5 bases and J 7 bases, leaving 14 bases between the germline ends. Germline V gene sequence: CDR1 KGHSH, CDR2 LQKENI. Here the CDR3 reads CASSTDPRVGYTF. The CDR3 bases are TGTGCCAGCTCAACGGACCCGAGGGTTGGCTACACCTTC.

This chain links TRBV20-1 with TRBJ2-1; a possible D gene is TRBD1 (7 bases). Germline lookup yields CDR1 DFQATT and CDR2 SNEGSKA (reference sequence). CDR3 length: 13 residues. Trimming left V 6 bases short and J 4 bases short, with 13 bases between. The CDR3 sequence is CSAAGQTYNEQFF. As DNA, the CDR3 is TGCAGTGCCGCGGGACAGACTTACAATGAGCAGTTCTTC.

V is TRBV2 and J is TRBJ2-7; 7 nucleotides align to TRBD2. This CDR3 is built from 15 residues. V shed 3 bases and J 7 bases; nucleotides not matched to a gene: 12. Germline assignment: CDR1 SNHLY and CDR2 FYNNEI. CDR3 region: CASSDALGGPREQYF. CDR3 bases: TGTGCCAGCAGTGACGCTCTGGGAGGGCCAAGAGAGCAGTACTTC.

CDR3 in DNA: TGCGCCAGCAGCTTGACACCGGGACAGGACTATGGCTACACCTTC. It codes for CASSLTPGQDYGYTF. The V and J genes are TRBV5-1 and TRBJ1-2, with 8 nucleotides matching TRBD1. V was clipped by 1 base and J by 3 bases; unmatched bases: 5. The germline CDR1 and CDR2 sequences are SGHRS and YFSETQ. The CDR3 contains 15 residues. Based on the CDR3 plus reference TRBV5-1 and TRBJ1-2, the full variable domain is KAGVTQTPRYLIKTRGQQVTLSCSPISGHRSVSWYQQTPGQGLQFLFEYFSETQRNKGNFPGRFSGRQFSNSRSEMNVSTLELGDSALYLCASSLTPGQDYGYTFGSGTRLTVV.

This clonotype was recorded only once. The chain employs TRBV29-1 and TRBJ1-1, with D tentatively TRBD1 (5 bases). CDR3 length equals 13 residues. V was trimmed by 2 bases and J by 1 base, leaving 8 bases between them. Germline V CDR1 and CDR2: SQVTM, ANQGSEA. CDR3 residues: CSVEKGPNTEAFF. CDR3 DNA sequence: TGCAGCGTTGAAAAGGGGCCGAACACTGAAGCTTTCTTT.